The rows below give T cell receptor beta chains drawn from one sample of a study of cytomegalovirus exposure and HLA in healthy donors. Some clones are missing from TCRdb's copy, which holds only in-frame ones; the method was immunoSEQ multiplex PCR. The repertoire includes around 100,000 clones, 79% of them detected once, and approximately 4% sits in the top ten. Sequenced input: PBMCs. Receptor source: a man in his fifties in good health and CMV-seropositive. CDR3s include the opening cysteine and the closing phenylalanine or tryptophan. The order of the fields is CDR3 protein, CDR3 DNA, D gene, J gene, clone size, V gene. A D gene is named only where the DNA matches it firmly. Only part of the rows carry a size: once, few, many, or a class if the clone is expanded.

CASSLTAGGPNQPQHF TGTGCCAGCAGCTTGACGGCAGGGGGCCCCAATCAGCCCCAGCATTTT TRBD1 TRBJ1-5 . TRBV5-8
CASSYTPTGPQNIQYF TGTGCCAGCAGTTACACCCCTACAGGGCCCCAAAACATTCAGTACTTC . TRBJ2-4 . TRBV6-6
CASSTTWTANYGYTF TGTGCCAGCAGTACAACCTGGACAGCTAACTATGGCTACACCTTC . TRBJ1-2 . TRBV27
CASELAGDYNEQFF TGTGCCAGTGAACTAGCGGGAGACTACAATGAGCAGTTCTTC TRBD2 TRBJ2-1 . TRBV2
CSVVQAGSTDTQYF TGCAGCGTCGTCCAGGCGGGAAGCACAGATACGCAGTATTTT . TRBJ2-3 . TRBV29-1
CASSLGVGQSNTGELFF TGTGCCAGCAGCTTAGGTGTGGGACAGTCGAACACCGGGGAGCTGTTTTTT TRBD1 TRBJ2-2 . TRBV7-2
CSVESYSLGQVLLETQYF TGCAGCGTTGAATCTTACTCTCTAGGACAGGTCCTTTTGGAGACCCAGTACTTC TRBD1 TRBJ2-5 . TRBV29-1
CASSPTDGGTDTQYF TGTGCCAGCAGTCCGACGGATGGGGGGACAGATACGCAGTATTTT . TRBJ2-3 once TRBV6-6
CSVEGGTGSGYEQYF TGCAGCGTTGAAGGTGGGACAGGGTCAGGCTACGAGCAGTACTTC TRBD1 TRBJ2-7 . TRBV29-1
CASSPPSGGNTGELFF TGTGCCAGCTCACCACCGAGCGGCGGAAACACCGGGGAGCTGTTTTTT . TRBJ2-2 . TRBV18
CASSRSAGGLPRTDTQYF TGTGCCAGCTCAAGATCCGCGGGTGGACTACCCCGCACAGATACGCAGTATTTT . TRBJ2-3 . TRBV18
CASSPGLRRTEAFF TGTGCCAGCTCACCAGGACTCCGGCGGACTGAAGCTTTCTTT . TRBJ1-1 . TRBV18